This T cell receptor beta chain was identified in a study of identical twins. This CDR3 is 16 amino acids long. Germline V gene lookup returns CDR1 SGHAT and CDR2 FQNNGV. V lost 3 bases to trimming and J lost 2 bases, with 13 bases between them. TCRdb analysed the 5' RACE reads with MiXCR anew, one entry per CDR3 protein. The sample records about 810,000 distinct CDR3 sequences, about 12% being singletons. These same records also appear under a second study, on yellow fever vaccine responses in identical twins.

Sequencing used PBMCs. The TCR sequence derives from a woman between 18 and 29 years old in good health. This chain joins TRBV11-2 and TRBJ2-2; D is perhaps TRBD1 (6 bases). The CDR3 sequence: CASSFPGGHNTGELFF. The CDR3, as DNA: TGTGCCAGCAGCTTCCCTGGGGGCCATAACACCGGGGAGCTGTTTTTT.